Shown below are 10 T cell receptor beta chains from a single sample sequenced in a study of T cells in Graves' hyperthyroidism and ophthalmopathy. The CDR3 regions of TCR beta were amplified from RNA transcripts. HTBI primers were employed in a first-round RT-PCR of the TCR CDR3. TCRdb ran MiXCR on the multiplex PCR reads and lists one entry per CDR3 protein. The sample lists about 210,000 distinct CDR3 sequences; about a sixth were seen once. Sequences were obtained from blood. The source of these receptors is a man aged 50 to 59 with Graves' hyperthyroidism.

This clonotype was seen ten or more times. This chain links TRBV7-2 with TRBJ2-3; 9 bases line up with TRBD2. V was clipped by 5 bases and J by 4 bases; unmatched bases: 7. Germline assignment: CDR1 SGHTA and CDR2 FQGNSA. The CDR3 contains 15 residues. The CDR3 nucleotides read TGTGCCAGCAGCAGTAGCGGGAGTGGGTCAGATACGCAGTATTTT. Amino acids: CASSSSGSGSDTQYF.

This clonotype has at least ten counts. The chain links TRBV28 to TRBJ1-5; TRBD1 aligns across 7 bases. Trimming at V came to 6 bases and at J to 6 bases, leaving 11 bases not matched to a gene. Per the germline V gene, CDR1 is MDHEN and CDR2 is SYDVKM. This CDR3 is 15 amino acids long. CDR3 protein: CASSLDREGGQPQHF. For the CDR3, the DNA is TGTGCCAGCAGCCTCGACAGGGAAGGGGGTCAGCCCCAGCATTTT.

This clonotype showed up many times. This sequence joins TRBV30 and TRBJ1-5, with 11 bases matching TRBD1. Germline CDR1 reads GTSNPN; CDR2 reads SVGIG (reference sequence). This CDR3 has 14 residues. The CDR3 nucleotides read TGTGCTTGGTCGGGACAGGGGGTCCGTCAGCCCCAGCATTTT. Translation: CAWSGQGVRQPQHF.

This clonotype came up many times. The chain combines TRBV5-4 with TRBJ2-1, with 7 bases that match TRBD2. Germline CDR1 and CDR2: SGHNT and YYREEE (reference sequence). The CDR3 contains 15 residues. V trimming: 6 bases; J trimming: 4 bases; junction bases outside the gene matches: 10. The CDR3 DNA is TGTGCCAGCACAAAGGGTGCGGGAGAGTACAATGAGCAGTTCTTC. As protein: CASTKGAGEYNEQFF.

There are many counts of this clonotype. The rearrangement joins TRBV20-1 to TRBJ2-7; TRBD2 agrees at 11 bases. With V trimmed by 6 bases and J by 3 bases, 7 bases remained unmatched. Germline V gives CDR1 DFQATT, CDR2 SNEGSKA (reference sequence). The CDR3 loop spans 14 amino acids. The CDR3: CSAPGLAEIYEQYF. CDR3 coding DNA: TGCAGTGCCCCGGGACTAGCGGAGATCTACGAGCAGTACTTC.

This clonotype has a count of ten or more. The chain couples TRBV6-6 to TRBJ1-5; weak D call: TRBD1 (6 bases). The CDR3 covers 16 residues. Germline V gives CDR1 MNHNY, CDR2 SVGAGI (reference sequence). V was trimmed by 2 bases and J by 4 bases, leaving 15 bases between them. Written as DNA, the CDR3 is TGTGCCAGCAGTTACCCGGTTACAGGGCGAAATCAGCCCCAGCATTTT. Protein sequence: CASSYPVTGRNQPQHF.

This clonotype was detected ten times or more. The V gene is TRBV7-2, the J gene TRBJ2-7, with D unresolved. The CDR3 is 12 residues long. V lost 5 bases and J lost 7, with 12 bases in between. Germline CDR1 is SGHTA and CDR2 is FQGNSA. The CDR3 region has the DNA TGTGCCAGCAGCCCGACGAACGGGGAGCAGTACTTC. Encoded protein: CASSPTNGEQYF.

The table lists this clonotype with many counts. The gene calls are TRBV5-1 and TRBJ1-1, with D uncertain. The CDR3 consists of 13 residues. The V end was cut by 6 bases, the J end by 0 bases, with 9 bases between. CDR1 is SGHRS, CDR2 YFSETQ, per germline. The CDR3, as DNA: TGCGCCAGCATGGTAACACTGAACACTGAAGCTTTCTTT. Amino acids: CASMVTLNTEAFF.

This clonotype was seen ten or more times. V gene TRBV2 combines with J gene TRBJ2-7; possibly TRBD1 for D (6 bases). Trimming pared 1 base from V and 7 bases from J, leaving 11 bases between. The V gene's germline CDR1 is SNHLY and CDR2 FYNNEI. This CDR3 region has 13 residues. CDR3 amino acids: CASSEGTAGEQYF. Here the CDR3 DNA reads TGTGCCAGCAGTGAAGGGACAGCTGGAGAGCAGTACTTC.

The genes are TRBV20-1 and TRBJ2-1; TRBD2 is a possible D gene (7 bases). CDR3 size: 16 residues. Germline assignment: CDR1 DFQATT and CDR2 SNEGSKA (reference sequence). V lost 1 base, J lost 7 bases, and 20 bases lay in between. Written as DNA, the CDR3 is TGCAGTGCTAGAGTGAATAAGGGGGGAGGGCGGAATGAGCAGTTCTTC. Protein sequence: CSARVNKGGGRNEQFF.